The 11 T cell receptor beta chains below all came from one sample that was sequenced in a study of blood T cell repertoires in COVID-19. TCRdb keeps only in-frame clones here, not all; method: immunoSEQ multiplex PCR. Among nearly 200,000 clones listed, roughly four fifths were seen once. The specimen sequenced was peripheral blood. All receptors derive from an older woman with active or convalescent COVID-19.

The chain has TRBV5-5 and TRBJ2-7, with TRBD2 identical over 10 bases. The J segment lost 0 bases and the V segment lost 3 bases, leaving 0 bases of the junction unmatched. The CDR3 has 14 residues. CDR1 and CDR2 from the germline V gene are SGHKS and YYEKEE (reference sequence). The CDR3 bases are TGTGCCAGCAGCTGGACTAGCGGCTCCTACGAGCAGTACTTC. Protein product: CASSWTSGSYEQYF.

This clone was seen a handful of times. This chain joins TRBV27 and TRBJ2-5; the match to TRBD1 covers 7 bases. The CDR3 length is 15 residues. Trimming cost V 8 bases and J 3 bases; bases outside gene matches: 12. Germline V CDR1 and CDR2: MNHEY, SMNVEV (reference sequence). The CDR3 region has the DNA TGTGCCAGCTCAATCCCTTCGGGACAGAAAGAGACCCAGTACTTC. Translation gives CASSIPSGQKETQYF.

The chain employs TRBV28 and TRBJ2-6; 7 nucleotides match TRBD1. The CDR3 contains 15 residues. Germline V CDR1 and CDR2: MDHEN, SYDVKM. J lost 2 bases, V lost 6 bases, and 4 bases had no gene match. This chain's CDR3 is CASRIQGTGANVLTF. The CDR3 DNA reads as TGTGCCAGCAGGATACAGGGGACTGGGGCCAACGTCCTGACTTTC.

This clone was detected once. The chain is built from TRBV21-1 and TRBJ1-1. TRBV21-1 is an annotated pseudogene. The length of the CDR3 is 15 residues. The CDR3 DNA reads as TGTGCCAGCAGCAAAGACAGGACTATAGGGGCTGAAGCTTTCTTT. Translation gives CASSKDRTIGAEAFF.

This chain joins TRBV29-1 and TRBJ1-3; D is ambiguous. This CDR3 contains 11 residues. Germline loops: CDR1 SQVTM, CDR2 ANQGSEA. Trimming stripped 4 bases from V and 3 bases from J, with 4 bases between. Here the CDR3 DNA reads TGCAGCGTTGGAGGTGGAAACACCATATATTTT. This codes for CSVGGGNTIYF.

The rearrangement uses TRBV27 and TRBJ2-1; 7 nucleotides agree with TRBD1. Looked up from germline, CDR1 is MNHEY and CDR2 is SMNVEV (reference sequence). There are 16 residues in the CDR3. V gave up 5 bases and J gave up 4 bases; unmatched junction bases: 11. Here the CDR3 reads CASSLNRDSLYNEQFF. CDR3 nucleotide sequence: TGTGCCAGCAGTCTGAACCGGGACAGTCTATACAATGAGCAGTTCTTC.

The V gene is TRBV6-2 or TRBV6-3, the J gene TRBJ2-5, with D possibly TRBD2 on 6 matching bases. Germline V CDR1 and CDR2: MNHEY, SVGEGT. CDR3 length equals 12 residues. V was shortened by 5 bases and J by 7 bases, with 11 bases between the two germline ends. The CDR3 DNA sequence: TGTGCCAGCAGTCCCTGGGGAGGGACCCAGTACTTC. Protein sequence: CASSPWGGTQYF.

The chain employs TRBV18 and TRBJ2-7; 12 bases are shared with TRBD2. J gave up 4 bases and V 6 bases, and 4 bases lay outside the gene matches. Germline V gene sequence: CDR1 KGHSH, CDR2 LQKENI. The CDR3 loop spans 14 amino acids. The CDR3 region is CASSKGLAGYEQYF. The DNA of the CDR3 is TGTGCCAGCTCTAAAGGACTAGCGGGGTACGAGCAGTACTTC.

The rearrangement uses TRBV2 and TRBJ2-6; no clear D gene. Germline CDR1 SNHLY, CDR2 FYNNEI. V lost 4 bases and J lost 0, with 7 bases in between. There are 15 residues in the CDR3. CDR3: CASSGQASGANVLTF. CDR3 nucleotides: TGTGCCAGCAGTGGGCAGGCCTCTGGGGCCAACGTCCTGACTTTC.

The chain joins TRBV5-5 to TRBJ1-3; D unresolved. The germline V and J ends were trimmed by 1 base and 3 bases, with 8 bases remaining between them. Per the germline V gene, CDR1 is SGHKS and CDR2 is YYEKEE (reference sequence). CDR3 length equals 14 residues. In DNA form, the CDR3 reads TGTGCCAGCAGCTTGACGGCGGGTGGAAACACCATATATTTT. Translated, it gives CASSLTAGGNTIYF.

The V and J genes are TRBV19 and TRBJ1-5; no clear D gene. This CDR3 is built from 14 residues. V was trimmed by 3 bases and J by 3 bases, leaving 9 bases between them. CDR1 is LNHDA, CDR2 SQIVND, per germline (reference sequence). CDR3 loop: CASSIHSNNQPQHF. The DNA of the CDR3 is TGTGCCAGTAGTATTCATAGCAACAATCAGCCCCAGCATTTT. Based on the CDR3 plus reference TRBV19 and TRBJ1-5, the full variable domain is DGGITQSPKYLFRKEGQNVTLSCEQNLNHDAMYWYRQDPGQGLRLIYYSQIVNDFQKGDIAEGYSVSREKKESFPLTVTSAQKNPTAFYLCASSIHSNNQPQHFGDGTRLSIL.